The 18 T cell receptor delta chains presented below share a single source sample, sequenced in a study of gammadelta T cells in human blood. TCRdb reprocessed the RT-PCR reads using CATT. The sample lists about 790 delta-chain clones; 52% were seen once. Sequenced sample: Vgamma9Vdelta2 gamma-delta T cells from infant blood. These receptor sequences come from a human donor.

Comments on this clone: This probably arose from a read error, given a far larger clone one base away. The chain employs TRDV2 and TRDJ3, with 12 bases identical to TRDD3. CDR1 and CDR2 (germline): GEAIGNYY, EKD. The CDR3 length is 19 residues. The V and J ends lost 3 bases and 2 bases, in that order; junction bases with no gene match: 7. In DNA form, the CDR3 reads TGTGCCTGTGACTTACTGGGGGATACAAGGACCTGGGACACCCGACAGATGTTTTTC. Translated, it gives CACDLLGDTRTWDTRQMFF.

This clone showed up just a few times. This sequence may be a read error, since a much larger clone differs from it by one base. In the same sample, other DNA sequences code for this CDR3. The chain combines TRDV2 with TRDJ3, with a possible D match to TRDD3 (6 bases). Germline V CDR1 and CDR2: GEAIGNYY, EKD. This CDR3 comprises 18 residues. The CDR3 DNA reads TGTGCCTGTGACACCGTGGGGGCTAGCTCCTGGGACACTCGACAGATGTTTTTC. It is translated as CACDTVGASSWDTRQMFF.

For this clone: This likely reflects a read error, since a far larger clone is one base away. This chain links TRDV2 with TRDJ3; 11 nucleotides align to TRDD3. The CDR3 runs to 18 residues. The germline CDR1 and CDR2 sequences are GEAIGNYY and EKD. The CDR3 protein is CACDTAGGYSWDIRQMFF. In DNA form, the CDR3 reads TGTGCCTGTGACACCGCTGGGGGATACTCCTGGGACATCCGACAGATGTTTTTC.

Points on this clone: This is likely an artifact of a read error, given a far larger clone one base away. The chain couples TRDV2 to TRDJ1; 12 bases are a match to TRDD3. The germline CDR1 and CDR2 sequences are GEAIGNYY and EKD. The CDR3 contains 14 residues. CDR3 DNA sequence: TGTGCCTGTGACATACTGGGGGATACCGATAAACCCATCTTT. As protein: CACDILGDTDKPIF.

By sample share, this clone is hyperexpanded. Other DNA variants within this sample encode the same CDR3. This chain links TRDV2 with TRDJ3, with D tentatively TRDD3 (6 bases). Germline V CDR1 and CDR2: GEAIGNYY, EKD. The CDR3 has 18 residues. The V gene lost 0 bases and the J gene lost 0 bases, with 11 bases spanning the gap. The CDR3 reads CACDTWGSRSWDTRQMFF. CDR3 sequence (DNA): TGTGCCTGTGACACCTGGGGATCCCGCTCCTGGGACACCCGACAGATGTTTTTC.

By its share, this clone is large. Other DNA sequences in this sample translate to the same CDR3. This rearrangement joins TRDV2 to TRDJ3, with 9 bases lining up with TRDD3. The length of the CDR3 is 20 residues. With V trimmed by 1 base and J by 0 bases, 9 bases remained unmatched. The germline V gene encodes CDR1 GEAIGNYY and CDR2 EKD. The CDR3 protein is CACDTLYWGTSSWDTRQMFF. CDR3 coding DNA: TGTGCCTGTGACACGCTGTACTGGGGGACGAGCTCCTGGGACACCCGACAGATGTTTTTC.

In this sample, this clone is large. This chain links TRDV2 with TRDJ2, with TRDD3 identical over 11 bases. CDR1 is GEAIGNYY, CDR2 EKD, per germline. Trimming cost V 0 bases and J 5 bases; bases outside gene matches: 4. The CDR3 sequence is 16 residues long. CDR3: CACDTLGDTRTAQLFF. The CDR3 DNA follows: TGTGCCTGTGACACCTTGGGGGATACGCGAACAGCACAACTCTTCTTT.

Details on this clone: It is likely a read error: a sequence one base away is far more abundant. The sample carries other DNA sequences with the same CDR3. The chain recombines TRDV2 with TRDJ1, with D perhaps TRDD3 (6 bases). Germline CDR1 and CDR2: GEAIGNYY and EKD. The CDR3 loop spans 15 amino acids. V was clipped by 5 bases and J by 7 bases, with 22 bases between them. CDR3 in DNA: TGTGCCTGTGGACTACGAAGCTGGGGATCGGGTAAACTCATCTTT. Translating it yields CACGLRSWGSGKLIF.

With regard to this clone: A single base is all that separates this from a far larger clone, so a read error is likely. The same CDR3 also results from other DNA sequences found in this sample. The chain employs TRDV2 and TRDJ3; 9 bases fit TRDD3. Germline CDR1 GEAIGNYY, CDR2 EKD. The CDR3 runs to 20 residues. CDR3 nucleotides: TGTGCCTGTGACCCCCTGTACTGGGGGACTCCCTCCTGGGACACTCGACAGATGTTTTTC. Its protein product is CACDPLYWGTPSWDTRQMFF.

Comments on this clone: A single base is all that separates this from a far larger clone, so a read error is likely. Other DNA sequences within the sample encode an identical CDR3. The rearrangement links TRDV2 to TRDJ3; D is possibly TRDD3 (6 bases). The CDR3 consists of 15 residues. Germline assignment: CDR1 GEAIGNYY and CDR2 EKD. The CDR3 DNA sequence: TGTGCCTGTGACAGGGGATCCTGGGACACACGACAGATGTTTTTC. This gives the protein CACDRGSWDTRQMFF.

This clone turned up a few times. This sequence may be a read error, since a much larger clone differs from it by one base. The sample carries other DNA sequences with the same CDR3. The V gene is TRDV2, the J gene TRDJ3, with TRDD3 identical over 8 bases. Germline lookup yields CDR1 GEAIGNYY and CDR2 EKD. The CDR3 extends over 19 amino acids. Here the CDR3 reads CACDTLGERGSWDTRQMFF. In DNA, the CDR3 is TGTGCCTGTGACACGCTGGGGGAGAGAGGATCCTGGGACACTCGACAGATGTTTTTC.

Comment on this clone: A far larger clone is one base from this, pointing to a likely read error. The V and J genes are TRDV2 and TRDJ3; weak D call: TRDD3 (6 bases). Germline-derived CDR1 and CDR2 are GEAIGNYY and EKD. The CDR3 has 18 residues. V was pared by 3 bases and J by 0 bases, with 14 bases between. The CDR3 DNA reads TGTGCCTGTGACCCCTGGGGATCCCGCTCCTGGGACACCCGACAGATGTTTTTC. Protein: CACDPWGSRSWDTRQMFF.

Concerning this clone: The likely explanation is a read error, given a far larger clone one base away. The V gene is TRDV2, the J gene TRDJ3; 8 nucleotides agree with TRDD3. The CDR3 length is 19 residues. Germline V gene lookup returns CDR1 GEAIGNYY and CDR2 EKD. DNA for the CDR3: TGTGCCTGTGACACCGTGCACTGGGGGTTCTCCTGGGACACCCAACAGATGTTTTTC. This sequence encodes CACDTVHWGFSWDTQQMFF.

Of note for this clone: This likely came from a read error, as a far larger clone is one base away. The genes are TRDV2 and TRDJ1; 8 bases line up with TRDD3. This CDR3 has 16 residues. With V trimmed by 3 bases and J by 9 bases, 17 bases remained unmatched. Germline values: CDR1 GEAIGNYY, CDR2 EKD. The DNA of the CDR3 is TGTGCCTGTGACTCTTACTACTGGGGGGTACGGAGAGAACTCATCTTT. Its protein product is CACDSYYWGVRRELIF.

Worth noting for this clone: Since a much larger clone is just one base distant, this may be a read error. This sequence joins TRDV2 and TRDJ3, with TRDD3 matching 9 bases. The J segment lost 2 bases and the V segment lost 3 bases, leaving 13 bases of the junction unmatched. The germline V gene encodes CDR1 GEAIGNYY and CDR2 EKD. This CDR3 region has 20 residues. CDR3 nucleotide sequence: TGTGCCTGTGACCCCGTTTCTGGGGGATCCAGCGCCTGGGACACCCGACAGATGTTTTTC. It encodes CACDPVSGGSSAWDTRQMFF.

To note about this clone: A far larger clone is only one base removed, so a read error is likely. Additional DNA sequences in this sample encode the identical CDR3. The rearrangement uses TRDV2 and TRDJ2, with 9 bases identical to TRDD3. This CDR3 has 15 residues. Germline CDR1 GEAIGNYY, CDR2 EKD. The CDR3 sequence: CACDYWGTLTAQLFF. CDR3 sequence (DNA): TGTGCCTGTGACTACTGGGGGACTTTAACAGCACAACTCTTCTTT.

This clone has a handful of counts. A read error is the likely source, as a far larger clone sits one nucleotide away. Other nucleotide sequences from this sample produce the same CDR3. The V call is TRDV2, the J call TRDJ3; TRDD3 might be the D (6 bases). The CDR3 consists of 19 residues. Germline CDR1 GEAIGNYY, CDR2 EKD. The CDR3 spells CACDTVGGSSSWDTRQMFF. The CDR3 DNA sequence: TGTGCCTGTGACACCGTGGGGGGCTCCAGCTCCTGGGACACACGACAGATGTTTTTC.

Concerning this clone: TCRdb's entry gives the protein of a much larger clone, which mismatches this DNA's translation at residue 8, likely from a read error; the protein reported here is translated from the DNA. The genes are TRDV2 and TRDJ1; a weak D match, TRDD3 (5 bases). The V and J ends lost 3 bases and 8 bases respectively, with 27 bases between them. The germline gives CDR1 GEAIGNYY, CDR2 EKD. The CDR3 totals 17 residues. CDR3: CACDPVLVDRPRGKLIF. The CDR3 DNA is TGTGCCTGTGACCCCGTACTGGTGGATAGACCCCGGGGGAAACTCATCTTT.